The 10 T cell receptor beta chains given below trace back to one sample, sequenced in a study of tumor-infiltrating lymphocytes in primary liver carcinoma. Extraction of RNA together with DNA used about 17-31 mg of unsorted bulk tissue. Total RNA (around 0.45 ug) served as template for TCR beta cDNA synthesis primed by a constant-region primer. Sequencing libraries for TCR beta derived from three nested multiplex PCR rounds that used slightly modified ARM-PCR. TRBV1-TRBV30 forward and Cbeta reverse primers drove the first two approximately 10-cycle rounds. TCRdb ran MiXCR on the multiplex PCR reads and lists one entry per CDR3 protein. The sample records some 32,000 distinct CDR3 sequences, around 78% being singletons. Sequencing was done on a sample of liver tumor tissue from sampling region 5. The subset was: tumor region T5, tumor centre. The receptors here all came from a man aged 40-49 years with primary liver carcinoma and hepatitis B virus infection.

Concerning this clonotype itself: The junction and the germline gene differ at one end; a read error may be behind it. The rearrangement joins TRBV2 to TRBJ1-1, with 7 bases identical to TRBD1. CDR3 length: 14 residues. In germline, CDR1 is SNHLY, CDR2 FYNNEI. The CDR3 DNA sequence: TGTGCCAGCAGGGTAGGGGGCGCGGACATTGAAACTTTCTTT. Amino acid sequence: CASRVGGADIETFF.

A remark on this clonotype: One end of the junction is discordant with germline, which a read error may explain. The chain couples TRBV4-2 to TRBJ2-6, with 9 bases that match TRBD1. Germline CDR1 LGHNA, CDR2 YNFKEQ. The CDR3 loop spans 18 amino acids. The DNA for the CDR3 is TGTGCCAGCAACCAAGCTGTGACAGGGGGGACTGGGGCCAACGTCCTGGCTTTC. Protein: CASNQAVTGGTGANVLAF.

V gene TRBV6-5 combines with J gene TRBJ2-3, with 8 nucleotides matching TRBD2. Germline assignment: CDR1 MNHEY and CDR2 SVGAGI. Unmatched junction bases numbered 2, after V lost 2 bases and J lost 4 bases. The CDR3 contains 14 residues. DNA of the CDR3: TGTGCCAGCAGTTACGGGCGGGAGGCAGATACGCAGTATTTT. Translated, it gives CASSYGREADTQYF.

The chain couples TRBV10-3 to TRBJ1-2; D ambiguous. Trimming stripped 7 bases from V and 5 bases from J, with 20 bases between. The V gene's germline CDR1 is ENHRY and CDR2 SYGVKD. CDR3 length: 15 residues. CDR3 loop: CAIIATGSDGYGYTF. DNA for the CDR3: TGTGCCATCATTGCGACGGGGTCGGACGGATATGGCTACACCTTC.

The chain carries TRBV20-1 and TRBJ2-7; 7 nucleotides line up with TRBD2. V gave up 3 bases and J gave up 2 bases; unmatched junction bases: 7. Germline V gives CDR1 DFQATT, CDR2 SNEGSKA (reference sequence). This CDR3 comprises 14 residues. CDR3 in DNA: TGCAGTGCTAGGGTTAGCGGGCTCGCCTACGAGCAGTACTTC. Protein product: CSARVSGLAYEQYF.

As concerns this clonotype: This likely comes from a read error, as the CDR3 has no conserved phenylalanine or tryptophan at its end. The rearrangement joins TRBV10-1 to TRBJ2-2, with TRBD2 identical over 7 bases. The germline CDR1 and CDR2 sequences are WNHNN and SYGVQD (reference sequence). The CDR3 runs to 16 residues. The DNA of the CDR3 is TGCGCCAGCAGTGAGAGGTCCGGAAGCGGGACCGGGAAGCTGTTTTTA. Encoded protein: CASSERSGSGTGKLFL.

With regard to this clonotype: The junction does not match germline at one end; this may be a read error. The V call is TRBV29-1, the J call TRBJ2-1; 7 bases align to TRBD2. This CDR3 is built from 13 residues. Germline V gives CDR1 SQVTM, CDR2 ANQGSEA. In DNA form, the CDR3 reads TGCAGCTTTGCCATGGCAGACCGGGGGGAGCAGCTCTTC. Translating it yields CSFAMADRGEQLF.

On this clonotype itself: The junction departs from the called germline gene at one end, perhaps through a read error. This chain links TRBV6-2 or TRBV6-3 with TRBJ2-2, with 8 positions matching TRBD2. The CDR3 has 18 residues. The germline V gene encodes CDR1 MNHEY and CDR2 SVGEGT. This CDR3 reads CASSSGLAGVGNTRELFF. The CDR3 bases are TGTGCCAGCAGCTCCGGACTAGCAGGGGTAGGGAACACCAGGGAGCTGTTTTTT.

Comments on this clonotype: Since no conserved phenylalanine or tryptophan closes the CDR3, a read error is the likely cause. The DNA for the CDR3 is TGCGCCAGCAGCTTGAGACAGGGTGATCAGGCGGTTCAGTACTTA. Protein product: CASSLRQGDQAVQYL. The V and J genes are TRBV5-1 and TRBJ2-4; 7 bases align to TRBD1. This CDR3 is built from 15 residues. Germline lookup yields CDR1 SGHRS and CDR2 YFSETQ. Losses at the gene ends were 1 base for V and 11 bases for J; bases not matched to a gene: 12.

As for this clonotype: A read error may be the cause here, since a much bigger clone is one base away. CDR3 amino acids: CVWIPSYSGNTIYF. The CDR3 region has the DNA TGTGTCTGGATCCCGAGTTACTCTGGAAACACCATATATTTT. V and J are TRBV30 and TRBJ1-3; D gene ambiguous. Germline CDR1 and CDR2: GTSNPN and SVGIG (reference sequence). The CDR3 length is 14 residues.